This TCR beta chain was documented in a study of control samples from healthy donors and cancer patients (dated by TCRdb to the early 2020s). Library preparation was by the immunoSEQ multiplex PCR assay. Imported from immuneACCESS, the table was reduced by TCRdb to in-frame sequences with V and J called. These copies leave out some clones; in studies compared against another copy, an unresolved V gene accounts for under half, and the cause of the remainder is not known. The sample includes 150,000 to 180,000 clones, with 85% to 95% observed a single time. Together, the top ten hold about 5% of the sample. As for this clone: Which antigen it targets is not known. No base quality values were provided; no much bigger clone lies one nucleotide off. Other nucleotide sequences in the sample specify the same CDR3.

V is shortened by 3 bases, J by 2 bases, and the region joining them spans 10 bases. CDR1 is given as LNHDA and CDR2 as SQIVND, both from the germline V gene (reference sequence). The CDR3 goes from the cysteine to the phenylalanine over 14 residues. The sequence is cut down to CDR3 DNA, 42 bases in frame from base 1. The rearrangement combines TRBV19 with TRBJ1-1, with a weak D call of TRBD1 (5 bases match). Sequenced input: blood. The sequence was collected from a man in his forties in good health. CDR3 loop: CASSMGLTNTEAFF. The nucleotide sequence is TGTGCCAGTAGTATGGGACTTACCAACACTGAAGCTTTCTTT.